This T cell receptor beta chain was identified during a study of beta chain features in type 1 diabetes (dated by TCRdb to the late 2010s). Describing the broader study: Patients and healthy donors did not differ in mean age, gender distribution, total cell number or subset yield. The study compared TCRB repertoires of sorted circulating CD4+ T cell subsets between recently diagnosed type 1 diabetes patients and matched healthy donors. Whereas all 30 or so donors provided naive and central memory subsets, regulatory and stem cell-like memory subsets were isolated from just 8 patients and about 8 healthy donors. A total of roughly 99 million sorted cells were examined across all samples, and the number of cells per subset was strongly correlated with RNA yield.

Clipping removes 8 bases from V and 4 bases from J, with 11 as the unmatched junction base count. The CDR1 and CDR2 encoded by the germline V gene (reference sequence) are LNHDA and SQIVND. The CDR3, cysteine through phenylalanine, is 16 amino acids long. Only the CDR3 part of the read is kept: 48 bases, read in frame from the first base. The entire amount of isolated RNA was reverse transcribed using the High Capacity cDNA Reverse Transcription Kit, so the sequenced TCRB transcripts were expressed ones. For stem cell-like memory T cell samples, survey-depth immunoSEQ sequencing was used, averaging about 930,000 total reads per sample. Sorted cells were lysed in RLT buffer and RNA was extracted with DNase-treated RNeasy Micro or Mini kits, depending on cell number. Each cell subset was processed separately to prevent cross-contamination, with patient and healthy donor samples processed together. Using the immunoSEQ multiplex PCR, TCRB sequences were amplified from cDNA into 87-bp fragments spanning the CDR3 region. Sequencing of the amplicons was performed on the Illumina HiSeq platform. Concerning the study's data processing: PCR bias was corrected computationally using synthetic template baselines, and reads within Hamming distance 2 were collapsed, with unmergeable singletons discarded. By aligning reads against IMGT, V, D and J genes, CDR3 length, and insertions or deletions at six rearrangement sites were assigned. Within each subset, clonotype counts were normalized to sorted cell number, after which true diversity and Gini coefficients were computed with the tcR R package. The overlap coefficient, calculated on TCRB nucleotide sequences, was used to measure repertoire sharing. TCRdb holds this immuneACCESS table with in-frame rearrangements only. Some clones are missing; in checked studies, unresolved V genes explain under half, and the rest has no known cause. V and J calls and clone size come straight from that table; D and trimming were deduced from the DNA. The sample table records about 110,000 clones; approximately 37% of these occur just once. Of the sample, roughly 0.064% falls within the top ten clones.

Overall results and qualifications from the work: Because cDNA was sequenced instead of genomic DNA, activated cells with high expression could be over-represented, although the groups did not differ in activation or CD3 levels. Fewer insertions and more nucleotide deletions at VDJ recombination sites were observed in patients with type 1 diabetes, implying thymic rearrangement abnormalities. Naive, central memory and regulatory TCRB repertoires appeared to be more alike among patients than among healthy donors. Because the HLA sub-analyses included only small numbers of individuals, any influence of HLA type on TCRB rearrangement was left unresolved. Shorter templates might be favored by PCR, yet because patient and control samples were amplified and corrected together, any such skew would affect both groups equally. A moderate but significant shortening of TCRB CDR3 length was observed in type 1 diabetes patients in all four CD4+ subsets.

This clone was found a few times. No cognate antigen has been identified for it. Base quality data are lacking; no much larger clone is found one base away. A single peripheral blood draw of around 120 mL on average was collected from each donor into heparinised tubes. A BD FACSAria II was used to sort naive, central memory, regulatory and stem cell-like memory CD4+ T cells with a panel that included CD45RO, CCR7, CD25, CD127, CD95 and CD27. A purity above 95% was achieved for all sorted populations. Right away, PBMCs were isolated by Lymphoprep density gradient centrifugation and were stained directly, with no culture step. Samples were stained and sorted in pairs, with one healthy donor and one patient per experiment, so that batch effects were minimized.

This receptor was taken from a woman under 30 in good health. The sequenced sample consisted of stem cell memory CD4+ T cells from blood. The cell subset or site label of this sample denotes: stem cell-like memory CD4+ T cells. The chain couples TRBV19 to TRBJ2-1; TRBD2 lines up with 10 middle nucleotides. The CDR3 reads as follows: CASENTRTSGYNEQFF. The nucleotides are TGTGCCAGTGAAAACACGCGGACTAGCGGATACAATGAGCAGTTCTTC.